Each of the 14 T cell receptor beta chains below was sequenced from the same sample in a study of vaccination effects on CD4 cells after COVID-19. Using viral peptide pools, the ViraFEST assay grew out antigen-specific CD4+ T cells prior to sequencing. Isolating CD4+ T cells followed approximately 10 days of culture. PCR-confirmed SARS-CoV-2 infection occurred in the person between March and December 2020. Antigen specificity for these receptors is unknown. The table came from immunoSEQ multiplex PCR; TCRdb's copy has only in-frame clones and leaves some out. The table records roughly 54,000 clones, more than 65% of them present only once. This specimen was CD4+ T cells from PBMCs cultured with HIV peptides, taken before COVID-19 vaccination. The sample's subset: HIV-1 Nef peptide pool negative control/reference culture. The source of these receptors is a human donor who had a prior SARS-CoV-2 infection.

CDR3 protein: CASRSGTSVCEQFF. In nucleotides, the CDR3 is TGCGCCAGCAGATCCGGGACTAGCGTTTGTGAGCAGTTCTTC. This chain joins TRBV10-1 and TRBJ2-1; TRBD2 aligns across 10 bases. Germline assignment: CDR1 WNHNN and CDR2 SYGVQD (reference sequence). The V segment lost 6 bases and the J segment 9 bases; nucleotides outside the gene matches: 8. This CDR3 comprises 14 residues.

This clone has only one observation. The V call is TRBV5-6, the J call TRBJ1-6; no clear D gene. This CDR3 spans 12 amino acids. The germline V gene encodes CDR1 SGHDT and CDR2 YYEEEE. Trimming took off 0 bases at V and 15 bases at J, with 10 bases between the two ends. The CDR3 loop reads CASSLGAVFLHF. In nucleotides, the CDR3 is TGTGCCAGCAGCTTGGGAGCAGTTTTCCTCCACTTT.

DNA for the CDR3: TGCGCCAGCAGCCAAGACGACCGACAGGGGGCTGGGTACACTGAAGCTTTCTTT. This gives the protein CASSQDDRQGAGYTEAFF. This rearrangement joins TRBV4-1 to TRBJ1-1; 10 bases agree with TRBD1. The CDR3 length is 18 residues. Trimming cost V 0 bases and J 3 bases; bases outside gene matches: 10. Germline V lookup: CDR1 MGHRA, CDR2 YSYEKL.

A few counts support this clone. The CDR3 reads CASSLRQGSLNNEQFF. The CDR3 bases are TGTGCCAGCAGTTTACGACAGGGTTCCCTTAACAATGAGCAGTTCTTC. This chain uses TRBV2 with TRBJ2-1; TRBD1 matches at 7 bases. The CDR3 has 16 residues. The germline V gene encodes CDR1 SNHLY and CDR2 FYNNEI. The trim removed 5 bases at V and 5 bases at J, leaving 12 bases unmatched.

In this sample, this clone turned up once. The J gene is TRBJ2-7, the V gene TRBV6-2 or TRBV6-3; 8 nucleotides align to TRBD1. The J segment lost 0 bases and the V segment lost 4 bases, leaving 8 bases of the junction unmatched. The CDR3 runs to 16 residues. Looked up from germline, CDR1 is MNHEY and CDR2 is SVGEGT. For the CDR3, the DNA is TGTGCCAGCAGTTCTCTCCGGACAGGGCGCTCCTACGAGCAGTACTTC. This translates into CASSSLRTGRSYEQYF.

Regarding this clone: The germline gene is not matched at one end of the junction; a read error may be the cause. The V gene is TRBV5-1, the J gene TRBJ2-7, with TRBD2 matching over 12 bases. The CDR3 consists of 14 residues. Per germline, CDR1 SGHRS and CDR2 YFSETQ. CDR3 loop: CASSFGPSSGRAGF. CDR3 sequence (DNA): TGCGCCAGCAGCTTCGGTCCCTCTAGCGGGAGGGCCGGCTTC.

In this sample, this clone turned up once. The CDR3 region has the DNA TGTGCCAGCAGCTTAGGAGCTAGTCAGCCCCAGCATTTT. It encodes CASSLGASQPQHF. The chain employs TRBV7-8 and TRBJ1-5; D unresolved. The germline CDR1 and CDR2 sequences are SGHVS and FQNEAQ. The CDR3 runs to 13 residues. The germline V and J ends were trimmed by 1 base and 6 bases, with 7 bases remaining between them. Full variable domain (remainder filled in from reference TRBV7-8 and TRBJ1-5): GAGVSQSPRYKVAKRGQDVALRCDPISGHVSLFWYQQALGQGPEFLTYFQNEAQLDKSGLPSDRFFAERPEGSVSTLKIQRTQQEDSAVYLCASSLGASQPQHFGDGTRLSIL.

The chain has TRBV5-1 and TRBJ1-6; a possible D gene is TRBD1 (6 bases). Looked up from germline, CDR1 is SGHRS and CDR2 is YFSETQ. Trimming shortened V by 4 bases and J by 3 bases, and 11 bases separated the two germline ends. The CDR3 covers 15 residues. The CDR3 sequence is CASSPTGDYNSPLHF. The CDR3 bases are TGCGCCAGCAGCCCGACAGGAGACTATAATTCACCCCTCCACTTT.

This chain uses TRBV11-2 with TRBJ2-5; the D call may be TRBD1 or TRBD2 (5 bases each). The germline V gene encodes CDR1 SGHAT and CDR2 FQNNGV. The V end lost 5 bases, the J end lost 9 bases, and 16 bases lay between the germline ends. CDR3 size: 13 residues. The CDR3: CASSPGLEQAQYF. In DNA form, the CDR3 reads TGTGCCAGCAGCCCCGGACTCGAACAGGCCCAGTACTTC.

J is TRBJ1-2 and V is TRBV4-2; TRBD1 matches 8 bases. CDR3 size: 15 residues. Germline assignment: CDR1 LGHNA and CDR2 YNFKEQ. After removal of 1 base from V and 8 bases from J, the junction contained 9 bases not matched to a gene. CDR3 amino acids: CASSQGGRGRHGYTF. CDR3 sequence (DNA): TGTGCCAGCAGCCAAGGAGGCAGGGGGCGGCACGGCTACACCTTC.

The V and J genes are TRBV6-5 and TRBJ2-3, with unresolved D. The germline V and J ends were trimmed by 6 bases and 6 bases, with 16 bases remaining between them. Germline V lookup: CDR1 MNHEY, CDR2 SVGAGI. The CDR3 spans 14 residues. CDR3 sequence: CASRVLPAGDTQYF. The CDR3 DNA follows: TGTGCCAGCAGAGTTTTACCAGCCGGGGATACGCAGTATTTT.

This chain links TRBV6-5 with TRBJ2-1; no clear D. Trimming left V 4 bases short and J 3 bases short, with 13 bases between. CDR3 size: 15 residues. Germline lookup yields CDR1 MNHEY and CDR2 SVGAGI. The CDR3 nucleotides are TGTGCCAGCAGTTCCCTAGGCGGAAACTACAATGAGCAGTTCTTC. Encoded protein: CASSSLGGNYNEQFF.

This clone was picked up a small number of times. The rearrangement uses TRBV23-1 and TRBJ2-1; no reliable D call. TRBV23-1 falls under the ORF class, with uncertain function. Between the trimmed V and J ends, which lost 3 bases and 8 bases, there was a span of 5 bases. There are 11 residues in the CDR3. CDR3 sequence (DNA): TGCGCCAGCAGTCATGGGGATGAGCAGTTCTTC. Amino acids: CASSHGDEQFF.

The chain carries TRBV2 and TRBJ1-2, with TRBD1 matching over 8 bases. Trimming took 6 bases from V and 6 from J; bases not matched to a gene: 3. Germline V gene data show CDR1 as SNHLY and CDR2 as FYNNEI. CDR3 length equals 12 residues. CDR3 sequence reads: CASRWTGNGYTF. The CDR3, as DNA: TGTGCCAGCAGATGGACAGGGAATGGCTACACCTTC.